The sequence of this T cell receptor (beta chain) was determined in a study of cytomegalovirus exposure and HLA in healthy donors. Overall study context: In terms of ancestry, the Caucasian-associated cluster contained around 79% of the roughly 360 genotyped donors.

The table lists this clone with a few counts. The trim removed 6 bases at V and 4 bases at J, leaving 14 bases unmatched. The CDR3 runs to 16 residues. The V gene's germline CDR1 is SNHLY and CDR2 FYNNEI. PCR primers comprised 60 Vbeta and 13 Jbeta primers. Sequencing was performed with immunoSEQ multiplex PCR; in TCRdb, only in-frame clones are kept and a portion is missing. There are 65,000 to 80,000 clones in the sample; around 73% occur only once, and roughly 8.9% lies in the top ten. Sequencing was performed on PBMCs. J is TRBJ1-2 and V is TRBV2, with 7 bases matching TRBD1. The sequence derives from a woman between 40 and 50 years old in good health and CMV-seropositive. The CDR3 DNA reads as TGTGCCAGCAGAACCGGGACAGTGGGAATGGGCTATGGCTACACCTTC. Translated: CASRTGTVGMGYGYTF.